The rows below give T cell receptor beta chains drawn from one sample of a study of cytomegalovirus exposure and HLA in healthy donors. Clones were sequenced by immunoSEQ multiplex PCR, and TCRdb holds only the in-frame ones, with some missing. The sample has fewer than 350,000 clones; over 75% are singletons. The sample taken for sequencing was PBMCs. All receptors derive from a young woman in good health and CMV-seronegative. Both conserved end residues are part of each CDR3. D genes are given only for firm matches. Clone size is not always given. Where it is, it says once, few, many or a class for expanded clones.

TRBJ1-1,once,TRBV18,-,TGTGCCAGCTCACCACTACTTATGCTGAACGGTGCTTTGAACACTGAAGCTTTCTTT,CASSPLLMLNGALNTEAFF
TRBJ1-1,-,TRBV15,-,TGTGCCACCAGCAGAGATCGCGGTTTGATGGCTTTCTTT,CATSRDRGLMAFF
TRBJ1-2,-,TRBV5-1,TRBD1,TGCGCCAGCAGCTATGAATCCGGGACAGCTGGCTACACCTTC,CASSYESGTAGYTF
TRBJ2-1,-,TRBV19,-,TGTGCCAGTGCTCGGGAGACCCACAATGAGCAGTTCTTC,CASARETHNEQFF
TRBJ1-5,once,TRBV28,TRBD1,TGTGCCAGCAACAGACAGGGAAGCAATCAGCCCCAGCATTTT,CASNRQGSNQPQHF
TRBJ2-7,-,TRBV27,-,TGTGCCAGCAGTCCGGACTCCGCGAGCTCCTACGAGCAGTACTTC,CASSPDSASSYEQYF
TRBJ2-5,-,TRBV28,TRBD1,TGTGCCAGCGGGCGACAGGGGGTGAAACAAGAGACCCAGTACTTC,CASGRQGVKQETQYF
TRBJ1-2,-,TRBV28,-,TGTGCCAGCAACAGGGATTATGGCTACACCTTC,CASNRDYGYTF
TRBJ2-7,-,TRBV7-2,TRBD1,TGTGCCAGCAGCACAACAGGGGGTAGCTCCTACGAGCAGTACTTC,CASSTTGGSSYEQYF
TRBJ2-7,-,TRBV6-5,-,TGTGCCAGCAGTGGATCGGGACTCTCCTACGAGCAGTACTTC,CASSGSGLSYEQYF
TRBJ2-7,-,TRBV10-3,-,TGTGCCATCAGTGAGTCTGGGGGGACCACCTACGAGCAGTACTTC,CAISESGGTTYEQYF
TRBJ2-1,-,TRBV6-5,TRBD2,TGTGCTACACGCGGGAGCACCTACAATGAGCAGTTCTTC,CATRGSTYNEQFF
TRBJ1-4,-,TRBV18,-,TGTGCCAGCTCACCACGGGAGAGGGGAGGAGATGAAAAACTGTTTTTT,CASSPRERGGDEKLFF
TRBJ2-5,once,TRBV5-8,TRBD1,TGTGCCAGCAGCAGGTACAGGGGAATACGGGAGACCCAGTACTTC,CASSRYRGIRETQYF
TRBJ2-5,-,TRBV11-2,-,TGTGCCAGCAGCTTATTCTCCTCGTACCAAGAGACCCAGTACTTC,CASSLFSSYQETQYF
TRBJ2-7,-,TRBV2,-,TGTGCCAGCACCTCAGATCTTTTCTACGAGCAGTACTTC,CASTSDLFYEQYF
TRBJ2-7,-,TRBV28,-,TGTGCCAGCAGTCACCGGGACAAGGGCTACGAGCAGTACTTC,CASSHRDKGYEQYF
TRBJ2-1,once,TRBV5-8,TRBD2,TGTGCCAGCAGCTGGTTTAGCGGGAGGTCGGATGGGGAGCAGTTCTTC,CASSWFSGRSDGEQFF
TRBJ1-5,-,TRBV28,-,TGTGCCAGCAGCCTTGGAGGGGGCAATCAGCCCCAGCATTTT,CASSLGGGNQPQHF
TRBJ2-7,-,TRBV6-5,-,TGTGCCACCCTGGAGTCCCACGAGCAGTACTTC,CATLESHEQYF
TRBJ1-1,-,TRBV7-6,-,TGTGCCAGCAGCTTAAGGAGGAGGGGTGGCCTTGACACTGAAGCTTTCTTT,CASSLRRRGGLDTEAFF
TRBJ2-1,once,TRBV27,TRBD2,TGTGCCAGCAGCCCCGGGAGGGGCAATGAGCAGTTCTTC,CASSPGRGNEQFF
TRBJ1-3,-,TRBV7-2,-,TGTGCCAGCAGCTTAGGAGCGCGAAACACCATATATTTT,CASSLGARNTIYF
TRBJ1-4,once,TRBV15,-,TGTGCCACCAGCAATCAGAATAATGAAAAACTGTTTTTT,CATSNQNNEKLFF
TRBJ2-1,-,TRBV11-1,-,TGTGCCAGCAGCTTAGCGATTGGCGGGCCCCTATACAATGAGCAGTTCTTC,CASSLAIGGPLYNEQFF
TRBJ1-1,-,TRBV2,TRBD1,TGTGCCAGCAGTCCTCCAGGGGGCCGAACTGAAGCTTTCTTT,CASSPPGGRTEAFF
TRBJ1-3,-,TRBV28,-,TGTGCCAGCAGAACACAGATCTCTGGAAACACCATATATTTT,CASRTQISGNTIYF
TRBJ2-3,-,TRBV7-2,-,TGTGCCAGCAGCTTAGGTACGCGTGGTACGCAGTATTTT,CASSLGTRGTQYF
TRBJ2-7,-,TRBV14,TRBD2,TGTGCCAGCAGCCAAGATCTTGGGCTAGCGGGAGCTGTCGAGCAGTACTTC,CASSQDLGLAGAVEQYF
TRBJ2-3,-,TRBV4-2,-,TGTGCCAGCAGCCAACGGACAGTGGGATCCACAGATACGCAGTATTTT,CASSQRTVGSTDTQYF
TRBJ2-7,-,TRBV27,TRBD2,TGTGCCAGCAGTTTTCCCTTTTGGCGGGAGGACTCCTACGAGCAGTACTTC,CASSFPFWREDSYEQYF
TRBJ2-1,-,TRBV20-1,TRBD2,TGCAGTGCCCGGGGGGATGAGCAGTTCTTC,CSARGDEQFF
TRBJ2-7,few,TRBV7-8,-,TGTGCCAGCACCCAACAGGGTGCCTCCTACGAGCAGTACTTC,CASTQQGASYEQYF
TRBJ2-7,-,TRBV28,-,TGTGCCAGCAGTCGCCCGTCGGCGGGGAATGAGCAGTACTTC,CASSRPSAGNEQYF
TRBJ2-1,many,TRBV2,TRBD1,TGTGCCAGCAGTGGGACAGGGGTAGCCCTTTACAATGAGCAGTTCTTC,CASSGTGVALYNEQFF
TRBJ2-2,-,TRBV4-3,TRBD2,TGCGCCAGCAGCCAAGAAGGGACTAGCGGGATGGGCGGGGAGCTGTTTTTT,CASSQEGTSGMGGELFF
TRBJ2-7,-,TRBV9,TRBD2,TGTGCCAGCAGCGAGGGACTAGCGGGAGTTCAGGACGAGCAGTACTTC,CASSEGLAGVQDEQYF
TRBJ1-1,-,TRBV2,-,TGTGCCAGCAGTGGGTTGGGGCCAGGCACTGAAGCTTTCTTT,CASSGLGPGTEAFF
TRBJ1-4,-,TRBV5-1,-,TGCGCCAGCAGCTTCCAACAGGGTTGGGGTCATGAAAAACTGTTTTTT,CASSFQQGWGHEKLFF
TRBJ2-5,once,TRBV14,TRBD2,TGTGCCAGCAGCCAAGGGCCTAGCGGGAGTCAGACCCAGTACTTC,CASSQGPSGSQTQYF
TRBJ2-1,-,TRBV7-8,TRBD2,TGTGCCAGCAGCTCCGGACTAGGCTTGGGAGAGCAGTTCTTC,CASSSGLGLGEQFF
TRBJ2-7,-,TRBV27,-,TGTGCCAGCAGTTTAGCGGCACCGCCTCCCTACGAGCAGTACTTC,CASSLAAPPPYEQYF
TRBJ1-1,few,TRBV20-1,-,TGCAGTGCGAGGAACACTGAAGCTTTCTTT,CSARNTEAFF
TRBJ2-1,-,TRBV14,TRBD2,TGTGCCAGCAGCCCTCAAAGGCGGACTAGCGGGAGGGTCTCCTACAATGAGCAGTTCTTC,CASSPQRRTSGRVSYNEQFF
TRBJ1-1,once,TRBV29-1,-,TGCTCAGGAGGTCGGAACACTGAAGCTTTCTTT,CSGGRNTEAFF
TRBJ2-2,-,TRBV29-1,-,TGCAGCGTTGAAGATCAGATTCGAGCAGGGGTCACCGGGGAGCTGTTTTTT,CSVEDQIRAGVTGELFF
TRBJ1-4,-,TRBV29-1,-,TGCAGCGTTGAAGATGGGGGGGGTGAAAAACTGTTTTTT,CSVEDGGGEKLFF
TRBJ1-5,-,TRBV28,-,TGTGCCAGCAGTTTCCCAGGACGTGGAGGAAATCAGCCCCAGCATTTT,CASSFPGRGGNQPQHF
TRBJ2-3,-,TRBV6-7,TRBD2,TGTGCCAGCCTCGGTTGGGGAGGGCCCCCTTATGGGGAGTATTTT,CASLGWGGPPYGEYF
TRBJ1-1,-,TRBV5-1,-,TGCGCCAGCAGCAACCGACAGGCCATGAACACTGAAGCTTTCTTT,CASSNRQAMNTEAFF
TRBJ1-2,-,TRBV5-4,TRBD1,TGTGCCAGCAGCTTGTGGGGACAGGGGCATGGCTACACCTTC,CASSLWGQGHGYTF
TRBJ2-7,-,TRBV28,-,TGTGCCAGCAATCCAGGAAGCTCCTACGAGCAGTACTTC,CASNPGSSYEQYF
TRBJ2-1,-,TRBV7-9,-,TGTGCCAGCAGCTTGAATGCGGGTTACAATGAGCAGTTCTTC,CASSLNAGYNEQFF
TRBJ1-4,-,TRBV6-5,-,TGTGCCAGCAGACCCCTCGGGGGGAGGGAAAAACTGTTTTTT,CASRPLGGREKLFF